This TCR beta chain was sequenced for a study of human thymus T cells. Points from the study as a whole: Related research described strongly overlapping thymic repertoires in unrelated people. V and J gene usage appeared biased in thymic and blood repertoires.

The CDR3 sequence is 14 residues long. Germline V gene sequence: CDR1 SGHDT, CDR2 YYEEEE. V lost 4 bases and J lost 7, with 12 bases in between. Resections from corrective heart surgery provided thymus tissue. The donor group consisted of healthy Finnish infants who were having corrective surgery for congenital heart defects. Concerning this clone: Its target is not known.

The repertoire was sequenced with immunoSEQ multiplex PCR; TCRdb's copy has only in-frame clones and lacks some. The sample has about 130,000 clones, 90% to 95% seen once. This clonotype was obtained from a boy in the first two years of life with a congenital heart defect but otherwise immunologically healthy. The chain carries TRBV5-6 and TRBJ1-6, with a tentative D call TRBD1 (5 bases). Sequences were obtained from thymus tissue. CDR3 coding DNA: TGTGCCAGCAGCGAAGGGGATTACAATTCACCCCTCCACTTT. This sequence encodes CASSEGDYNSPLHF.